This note documents a single TCR beta chain sequence. This sample is drawn from a study of cytomegalovirus exposure and HLA in healthy donors. Study-wide background: Of around 400 genotyped donors, roughly 80% grouped in the Caucasian-associated ancestry cluster.

CDR1 ENHRY and CDR2 SYGVKD come from the germline V gene. The CDR3 spans 14 residues. V gave up 5 bases and J gave up 2 bases, with 12 bases separating them. Primers for the PCR totalled 60 Vbeta and 13 Jbeta. Sequenced by immunoSEQ multiplex PCR; TCRdb stores in-frame clones only, minus some. The profile shows some 130,000 clones, under 85% of them singletons. This chain uses TRBV10-3 with TRBJ2-5; a possible D gene is TRBD1 (5 bases). The receptor was derived from a woman between 45 and 65 years old in good health and CMV-seropositive. The material sequenced was PBMCs. CDR3 loop: CAISRQNPQETQYF. For the CDR3, the DNA is TGTGCCATCAGTAGACAGAACCCTCAAGAGACCCAGTACTTC.